The 10 T cell receptor beta chains listed next were all sequenced from one sample in a study of blood T cells in healthy people across ages. PCR was performed a second time for about 7 to 11 cycles using a sample-barcoded 5' primer and a J-beta primer mix. TCRdb independently ran MiXCR on the 5' RACE reads; one entry per CDR3 protein. The repertoire has about 650,000 distinct CDR3 sequences, approximately 52% of them found once; the top ten carry roughly 14%. The sample comprised blood. These receptors all stem from a woman of 80 years or more in good health.

A single count supports this clonotype. This sequence joins TRBV15 and TRBJ1-1; D gene unclear. The CDR3 is 11 residues long. The germline V and J ends were trimmed by 1 base and 10 bases, with 7 bases remaining between them. CDR1 LNHNV and CDR2 YYDKDF come from the germline V gene (reference sequence). The CDR3 is CATSRGPAAFF. CDR3 bases: TGTGCCACCAGCAGAGGTCCCGCAGCTTTCTTT.

The genes are TRBV20-1 and TRBJ2-5, with D perhaps TRBD2 (6 bases). The CDR3 has 12 amino acids. V lost 5 bases to trimming and J lost 5 bases, with 12 bases between them. Germline values: CDR1 DFQATT, CDR2 SNEGSKA (reference sequence). CDR3 coding DNA: TGCAGTGCTCATGGGACTTCCGAGACCCAGTACTTC. It codes for CSAHGTSETQYF.

This clonotype has ten or more counts. The chain is built from TRBV24-1 and TRBJ2-5; D possibly matches TRBD1 or TRBD2 (5 bases each). V was shortened by 5 bases and J by 3 bases, with 21 bases between the two germline ends. The CDR3 totals 17 residues. Germline lookup yields CDR1 KGHDR and CDR2 SFDVKD. CDR3 residues: CATSARSGTGYKETQYF. CDR3 nucleotides: TGTGCCACCAGTGCCCGTAGTGGGACGGGGTACAAAGAGACCCAGTACTTC.

This clonotype was picked up many times. The rearrangement links TRBV27 to TRBJ2-7, with D possibly matching TRBD2 (6 bases). V dropped 8 bases and J dropped 1 base, with 15 bases sitting between them. The CDR3 runs to 14 residues. Per the germline V gene, CDR1 is MNHEY and CDR2 is SMNVEV (reference sequence). The CDR3 loop reads CASRRVGRSYEQYF. The DNA for the CDR3 is TGTGCCAGCCGGAGGGTCGGGCGGTCCTACGAGCAGTACTTC.

The chain links TRBV10-1 to TRBJ2-7, with D perhaps TRBD2 (6 bases). The V end was cut by 0 bases, the J end by 7 bases, with 19 bases between. The length of the CDR3 is 16 residues. The germline CDR1 and CDR2 sequences are WNHNN and SYGVQD (reference sequence). The CDR3 spells CASSESVTGAFIEQYF. The CDR3 DNA sequence: TGCGCCAGCAGTGAGTCGGTGACGGGAGCGTTCATTGAGCAGTACTTC.

The rearrangement uses TRBV7-2 and TRBJ2-3; the match to TRBD1 covers 9 bases. Trimming cost V 0 bases and J 2 bases; bases outside gene matches: 3. CDR1 SGHTA and CDR2 FQGNSA come from the germline V gene. This CDR3 spans 16 amino acids. Written as DNA, the CDR3 is TGTGCCAGCAGCTTAGCCGGGACAGGGATCACAGATACGCAGTATTTT. Protein product: CASSLAGTGITDTQYF.

This clonotype was seen only a few times. The chain uses TRBV7-2 and TRBJ2-7; TRBD2 matches at 8 bases. V gave up 3 bases and J gave up 0 bases; unmatched junction bases: 10. CDR3 length: 17 residues. Per the germline V gene, CDR1 is SGHTA and CDR2 is FQGNSA. The CDR3 coding sequence is TGTGCCAGCAGCTTGTTCCCAGGGACTAGATCCTCCTACGAGCAGTACTTC. Its translation is CASSLFPGTRSSYEQYF.

V is TRBV7-2 and J is TRBJ2-7; D is perhaps TRBD1 (8 bases). CDR3 length equals 14 residues. Trimming stripped 2 bases from V and 7 bases from J, with 15 bases between. The germline gives CDR1 SGHTA, CDR2 FQGNSA. CDR3 DNA sequence: TGTGCCAGCAGCTTATCCAGGGGGCGGGGGGAGCAGTACTTC. Amino acid sequence: CASSLSRGRGEQYF.

As for this clonotype: One base away lies a much larger clone, so this may be a sequencing read error. V gene TRBV5-6 combines with J gene TRBJ2-5; 8 positions match TRBD1. The DNA end favors TRBJ2-7, so the J call may be wrong. The CDR3 sequence is 14 residues long. Germline CDR1 reads SGHDT; CDR2 reads YYEEEE. This CDR3 reads CASSLRGREYEQYF. The CDR3 DNA follows: TGTGCCAGCAGCCTCAGGGGGCGCGAGTACGAGCAGTACTTC.

The chain recombines TRBV29-1 with TRBJ2-5; no clear D. V dropped 3 bases and J dropped 5 bases, with 10 bases sitting between them. Germline assignment: CDR1 SQVTM and CDR2 ANQGSEA. This CDR3 spans 12 amino acids. In nucleotides, the CDR3 is TGCAGCGTTGATAGTTACAATGAGACCCAGTACTTC. It specifies CSVDSYNETQYF. Combining the CDR3 with reference TRBV29-1 and TRBJ2-5 gives the whole variable domain SAVISQKPSRDICQRGTSLTIQCQVDSQVTMMFWYRQQPGQSLTLIATANQGSEATYESGFVIDKFPISRPNLTFSTLTVSNMSPEDSSIYLCSVDSYNETQYFGPGTRLLVL.